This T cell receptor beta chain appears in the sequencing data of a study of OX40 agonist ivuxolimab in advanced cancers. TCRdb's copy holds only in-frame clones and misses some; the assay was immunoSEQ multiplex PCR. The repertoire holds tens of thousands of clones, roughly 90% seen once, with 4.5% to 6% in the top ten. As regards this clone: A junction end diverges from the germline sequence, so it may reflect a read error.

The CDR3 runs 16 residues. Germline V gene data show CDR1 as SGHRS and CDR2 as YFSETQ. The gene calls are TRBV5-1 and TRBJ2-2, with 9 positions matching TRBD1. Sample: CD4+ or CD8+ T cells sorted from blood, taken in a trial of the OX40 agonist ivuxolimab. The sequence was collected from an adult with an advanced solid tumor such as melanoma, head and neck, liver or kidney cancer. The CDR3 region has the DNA TGCGCCAGCAGCTCGGCCGGGACAGGGAACCCCGGGGAGCTGTTTTTT. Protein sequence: CASSSAGTGNPGELFF.